A selection of T cell receptor beta chains follows, all from one sample in a study of Tregs in tolerant kidney transplant recipients. Sequenced by immunoSEQ multiplex PCR; TCRdb stores in-frame clones only, minus some. The data show around 120,000 clones, roughly 92% seen once. The source material was CD4+ T cells from blood. The receptors derive from a human donor in good health. Both conserved end residues are part of each CDR3. D genes are given only for firm matches. Expanded clones are given a class, and other clones once, few, many or no size at all.

v_gene	abundance	d_gene	j_gene	CDR3aa	CDR3nt
TRBV13	NA	TRBD1	TRBJ2-7	CASSSVPGQGCNF	TGTGCCAGCAGCTCCGTCCCCGGACAGGGTTGCAACTTC
TRBV10-3	NA	NA	TRBJ1-4	CAISESDRNEKLFF	TGTGCCATCAGTGAGTCCGACAGGAATGAAAAACTGTTTTTT
TRBV19	NA	NA	TRBJ2-1	CASSILGSHQFF	TGTGCCAGTAGTATACTAGGAAGTCATCAGTTCTTC
TRBV7-7	NA	TRBD2	TRBJ2-2	CASSLEASGTGELFF	TGTGCCAGCAGCCTAGAGGCTAGCGGCACCGGGGAGCTGTTTTTT
TRBV5-1	NA	TRBD2	TRBJ2-5	CASGRTSGDPAQYF	TGCGCCAGCGGACGGACTAGCGGGGACCCCGCCCAGTACTTC
TRBV5-5	NA	NA	TRBJ1-2	CASRYIGVSSYGYTF	TGTGCCAGCAGATATATTGGGGTATCCTCCTATGGCTACACCTTC
TRBV21-1	NA	NA	TRBJ2-3	CASSKNTSTDTQYF	TGTGCCAGCAGCAAAAACACAAGCACAGATACGCAGTATTTT
TRBV7-9	NA	TRBD1	TRBJ2-2	CASSKNYRGTGELFF	TGTGCCAGCAGCAAGAACTACAGGGGCACCGGGGAGCTGTTTTTT
TRBV9	once	NA	TRBJ1-3	CASSGQLSGNTIYF	TGTGCCAGCAGTGGACAGCTCTCTGGAAACACCATATATTTT
TRBV9	NA	NA	TRBJ2-6	CASSVMSGANVLTF	TGTGCCAGCAGCGTTATGTCTGGGGCCAACGTCCTGACTTTC
TRBV7-6	NA	TRBD1	TRBJ1-5	CASSTQTGAGQPQHF	TGTGCCAGCAGCACCCAGACAGGGGCAGGACAGCCCCAGCATTTT